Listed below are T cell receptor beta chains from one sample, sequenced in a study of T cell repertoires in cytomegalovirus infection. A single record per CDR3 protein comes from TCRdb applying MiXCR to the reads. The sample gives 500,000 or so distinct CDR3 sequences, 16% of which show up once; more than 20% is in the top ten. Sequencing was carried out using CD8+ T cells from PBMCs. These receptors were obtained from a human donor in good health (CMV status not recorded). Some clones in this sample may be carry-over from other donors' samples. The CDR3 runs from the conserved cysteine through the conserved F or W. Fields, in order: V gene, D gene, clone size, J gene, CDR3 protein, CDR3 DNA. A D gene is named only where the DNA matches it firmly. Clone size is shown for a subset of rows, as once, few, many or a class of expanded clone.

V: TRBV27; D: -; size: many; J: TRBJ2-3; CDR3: CASSLSMTTSTDTQYF; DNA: TGTGCCAGCAGTTTATCGATGACTACTAGCACAGATACGCAGTATTTT
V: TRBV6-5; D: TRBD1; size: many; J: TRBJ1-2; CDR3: CASSYTGTGYGYTF; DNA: TGTGCCAGCAGTTACACTGGGACAGGGTATGGCTACACCTTC
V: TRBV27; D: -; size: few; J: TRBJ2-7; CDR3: CASNDLGPLSYEQYF; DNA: TGTGCCAGCAACGATCTAGGACCCCTATCCTACGAGCAGTACTTC
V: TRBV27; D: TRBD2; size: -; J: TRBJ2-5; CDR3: CASTITGGAPWETQYF; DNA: TGTGCCAGCACCATTACGGGAGGGGCGCCTTGGGAGACCCAGTACTTC
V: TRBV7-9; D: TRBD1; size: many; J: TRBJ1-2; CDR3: CASSLDRDGYTF; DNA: TGTGCCAGCAGCCTGGACAGGGATGGCTACACCTTC
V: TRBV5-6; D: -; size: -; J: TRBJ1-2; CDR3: CASSLITPGYGYTF; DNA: TGTGCCAGCAGCTTGATTACGCCCGGCTATGGCTACACCTTC
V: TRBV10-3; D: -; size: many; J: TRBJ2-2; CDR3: CAISELTNRLGTGELFF; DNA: TGTGCCATCAGTGAGTTAACAAACAGGCTGGGCACCGGGGAGCTGTTTTTT
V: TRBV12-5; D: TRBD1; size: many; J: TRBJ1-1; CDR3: CASGKGKPGTGILPNTEAFF; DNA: TGTGCTAGTGGCAAAGGTAAACCCGGGACAGGAATTCTACCCAACACTGAAGCTTTCTTT
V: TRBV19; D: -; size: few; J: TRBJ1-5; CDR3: CASSPRQTNQPQHF; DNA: TGTGCCAGTAGTCCCCGACAGACTAATCAGCCCCAGCATTTT
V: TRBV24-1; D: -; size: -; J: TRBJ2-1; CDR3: CATSEWGLGYNEQFF; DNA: TGTGCCACCAGTGAATGGGGTCTTGGCTACAATGAGCAGTTCTTC
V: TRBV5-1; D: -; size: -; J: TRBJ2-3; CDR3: CASSLRVPTDTQYF; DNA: TGCGCCAGCAGCTTGAGGGTTCCCACAGATACGCAGTATTTT
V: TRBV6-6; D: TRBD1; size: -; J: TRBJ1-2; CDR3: CASSYPGTGEGYGYTF; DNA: TGTGCCAGCAGTTACCCCGGGACAGGGGAGGGGTATGGCTACACCTTC
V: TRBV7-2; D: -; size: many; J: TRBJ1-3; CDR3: CASSLGPGAHLSGNTIYF; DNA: TGTGCCAGCAGCTTAGGGCCAGGGGCCCACCTCTCTGGAAACACCATATATTTT
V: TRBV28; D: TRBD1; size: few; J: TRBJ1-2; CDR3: CASRMIRDRGPYGYTF; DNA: TGTGCCAGCCGAATGATAAGGGACAGGGGCCCCTATGGCTACACCTTC
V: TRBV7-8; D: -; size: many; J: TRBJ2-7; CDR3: CASSSTGLSYEQYF; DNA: TGTGCCAGCAGCTCTACGGGACTTTCCTACGAGCAGTACTTC
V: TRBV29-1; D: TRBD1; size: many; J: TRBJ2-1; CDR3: CSALTGGAYNEQFF; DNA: TGCAGCGCTCTAACAGGGGGCGCCTACAATGAGCAGTTCTTC
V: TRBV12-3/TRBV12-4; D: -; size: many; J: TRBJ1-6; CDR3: CASSSGTRSLHF; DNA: TGTGCCAGCAGTTCAGGGACAAGGTCCCTCCACTTT
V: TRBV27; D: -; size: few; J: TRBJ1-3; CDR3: CASSDSLSSGNTIYF; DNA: TGTGCCAGCAGCGACAGTCTGAGCTCTGGAAACACCATATATTTT
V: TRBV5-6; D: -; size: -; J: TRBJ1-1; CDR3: CASSDAEGYTEAFF; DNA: TGTGCCAGCAGCGATGCGGAGGGATACACTGAAGCTTTCTTT
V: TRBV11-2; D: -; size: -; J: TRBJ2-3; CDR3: CASSSRRVFTGWAMQDTQYF; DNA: TGTGCCAGCAGCTCCAGACGAGTATTTACAGGTTGGGCTATGCAAGATACGCAGTATTTT
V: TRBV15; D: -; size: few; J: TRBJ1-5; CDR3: CATSRALTQDRNQPQHF; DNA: TGTGCCACCAGCAGAGCGTTAACGCAGGACCGAAATCAGCCCCAGCATTTT
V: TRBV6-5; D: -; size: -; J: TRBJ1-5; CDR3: CASSIGGGNQPQHF; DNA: TGTGCCAGCAGTATAGGCGGGGGGAATCAGCCCCAGCATTTT
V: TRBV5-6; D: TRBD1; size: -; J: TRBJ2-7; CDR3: CASSGNGQDFYEQYF; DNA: TGTGCCAGCAGCGGCAATGGACAGGATTTTTACGAGCAGTACTTC
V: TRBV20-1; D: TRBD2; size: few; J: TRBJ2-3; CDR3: CSATTTSGSTDTQYF; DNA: TGCAGTGCTACCACTACTAGCGGTAGCACAGATACGCAGTATTTT
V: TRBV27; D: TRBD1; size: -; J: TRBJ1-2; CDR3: CASSLEGGGGYGYTF; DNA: TGTGCCAGCAGTTTAGAAGGGGGCGGGGGCTATGGCTACACCTTC
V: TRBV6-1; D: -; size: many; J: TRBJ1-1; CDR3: CASSPGGKTEAFF; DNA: TGTGCCAGCAGTCCGGGGGGTAAGACTGAAGCTTTCTTT
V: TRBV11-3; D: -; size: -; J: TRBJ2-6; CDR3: CASSLRGGGANVLTF; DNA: TGTGCCAGCAGCTTAAGGGGTGGTGGGGCCAACGTCCTGACTTTC
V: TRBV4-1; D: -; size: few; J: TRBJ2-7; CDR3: CASSQDGQGPRYEQYF; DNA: TGCGCCAGCAGCCAAGACGGGCAGGGGCCGCGATACGAGCAGTACTTC
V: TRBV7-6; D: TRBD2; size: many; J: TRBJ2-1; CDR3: CASSLEPSGHNEQFF; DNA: TGTGCCAGCAGCTTAGAGCCTAGCGGCCACAATGAGCAGTTCTTC
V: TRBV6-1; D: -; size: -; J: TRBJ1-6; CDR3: CASSDWGITNSPLHF; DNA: TGTGCCAGCAGTGATTGGGGTATAACCAATTCACCCCTCCACTTT
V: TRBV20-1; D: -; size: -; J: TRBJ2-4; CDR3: CSARDPYRENIQYF; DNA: TGCAGTGCTAGAGATCCATACCGCGAAAACATTCAGTACTTC
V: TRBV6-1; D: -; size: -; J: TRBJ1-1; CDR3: CASSLTRGTEAFF; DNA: TGTGCCAGCAGCCTCACAAGGGGAACTGAAGCTTTCTTT
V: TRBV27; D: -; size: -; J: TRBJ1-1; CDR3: CASSPSWGQSPTEAFF; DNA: TGTGCCAGCAGTCCTTCCTGGGGCCAAAGCCCCACTGAAGCTTTCTTT
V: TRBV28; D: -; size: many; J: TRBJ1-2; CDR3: CASSPTGANYGYTF; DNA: TGTGCCAGCAGTCCGACAGGAGCTAACTATGGCTACACCTTC
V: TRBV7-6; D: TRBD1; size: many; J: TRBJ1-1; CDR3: CASSPGQGILPAEAFF; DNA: TGTGCCAGCAGCCCCGGACAGGGGATTCTTCCCGCGGAAGCTTTCTTT
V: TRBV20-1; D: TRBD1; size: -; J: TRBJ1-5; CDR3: CSALRLRDRGSQPQHF; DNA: TGCAGTGCCCTTAGACTCCGGGACAGGGGGTCTCAGCCCCAGCATTTT
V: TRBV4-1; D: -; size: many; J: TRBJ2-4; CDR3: CASSPRLLAKNIQYF; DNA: TGCGCCAGCAGCCCAAGACTCCTAGCCAAAAACATTCAGTACTTC
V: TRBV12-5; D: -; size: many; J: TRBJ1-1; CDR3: CASGFDQGTEAFF; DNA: TGTGCTAGTGGTTTTGACCAGGGCACTGAAGCTTTCTTT